The 21 T cell receptor beta chains given below trace back to one sample, sequenced in a study of cytomegalovirus exposure and HLA in healthy donors. Primers included in the PCR were 60 Vbeta and 13 Jbeta primers. Repertoires were generated with immunoSEQ multiplex PCR, while TCRdb's copy carries only in-frame clones and drops some. Of some 180,000 clones in the sample, about 79% were seen once. Input material: PBMCs. Receptors originate from a man aged 18 to 30 in good health and CMV-seronegative.

The chain couples TRBV29-1 to TRBJ1-1; D is unresolved. Trimming took 7 bases from V and 2 from J, leaving 14 bases between them. The CDR3 has 13 residues. Germline V gene lookup returns CDR1 SQVTM and CDR2 ANQGSEA. The chain's CDR3 is CSGSKNSNTEAFF. The DNA of the CDR3 is TGCAGCGGGAGTAAGAATTCCAACACTGAAGCTTTCTTT.

The chain couples TRBV11-2 to TRBJ1-1; 9 bases match TRBD1. The germline gives CDR1 SGHAT, CDR2 FQNNGV. The CDR3 sequence is 13 residues long. V was clipped by 5 bases and J by 6 bases; unmatched bases: 4. The DNA for the CDR3 is TGTGCCAGCAGCCGGGACAGGGACCCTGAAGCTTTCTTT. This sequence encodes CASSRDRDPEAFF.

The rearrangement joins TRBV5-5 to TRBJ1-1; 8 bases are a match to TRBD1. This CDR3 is built from 13 residues. Trimming removed 7 bases from V and 3 bases from J; junction bases left unmatched: 5. The germline CDR1 and CDR2 sequences are SGHKS and YYEKEE (reference sequence). The CDR3 protein is CASSLDRDTEAFF. CDR3 DNA: TGTGCCAGCTCCCTGGACAGGGACACTGAAGCTTTCTTT. Supplemented by reference TRBV5-5 and TRBJ1-1, the full variable domain reads DAGVTQSPTHLIKTRGQQVTLRCSPISGHKSVSWYQQVLGQGPQFIFQYYEKEERGRGNFPDRFSARQFPNYSSELNVNALLLGDSALYLCASSLDRDTEAFFGQGTRLTVV.

This clone occurred once. The chain carries TRBV9 and TRBJ2-7, with D tentatively TRBD1 (6 bases). The CDR3 is 13 amino acids. Germline CDR1 is SGDLS and CDR2 is YYNGEE. The germline V and J ends were trimmed by 3 bases and 2 bases, with 9 bases remaining between them. The CDR3 protein is CASSAGQTYEQYF. CDR3 sequence (DNA): TGTGCCAGCAGCGCCGGACAGACCTACGAGCAGTACTTC. Supplemented by reference TRBV9 and TRBJ2-7, the full variable domain reads DSGVTQTPKHLITATGQRVTLRCSPRSGDLSVYWYQQSLDQGLQFLIQYYNGEERAKGNILERFSAQQFPDLHSELNLSSLELGDSALYFCASSAGQTYEQYFGPGTRLTVT.

V and J are TRBV9 and TRBJ2-7, with TRBD2 matching 9 bases. Germline trimming cut 0 bases from V and 5 bases from J; bases unmatched to any gene: 12. The germline V gene encodes CDR1 SGDLS and CDR2 YYNGEE. The CDR3 loop spans 17 amino acids. The CDR3 protein is CASSVEGGGGARNEQYF. In DNA, the CDR3 is TGTGCCAGCAGCGTAGAAGGCGGCGGGGGGGCAAGGAACGAGCAGTACTTC.

The chain couples TRBV9 to TRBJ2-7, with TRBD1 identical over 11 bases. Trimming cost V 0 bases and J 2 bases; bases outside gene matches: 1. Germline V gene sequence: CDR1 SGDLS, CDR2 YYNGEE. The CDR3 loop spans 15 amino acids. The CDR3 nucleotides are TGTGCCAGCAGCGTAGCGGGACAGGGGGCCTACGAGCAGTACTTC. As protein: CASSVAGQGAYEQYF.

The chain has TRBV7-9 and TRBJ2-1, with a tentative D call TRBD2 (6 bases). The ends were cut back, 4 bases at V and 5 bases at J, with 21 bases in the middle. CDR1 is SEHNR, CDR2 FQNEAQ, per germline (reference sequence). This CDR3 comprises 17 residues. This chain's CDR3 is CASSWPLLGGVNNEQFF. CDR3 sequence (DNA): TGTGCCAGCAGCTGGCCCTTACTTGGCGGGGTAAACAATGAGCAGTTCTTC.

J is TRBJ2-3 and V is TRBV2; a weak D match, TRBD1 (6 bases). The germline CDR1 and CDR2 sequences are SNHLY and FYNNEI. The germline V and J ends were trimmed by 2 bases and 4 bases, with 13 bases remaining between them. The CDR3 has 15 amino acids. The CDR3: CASSEFGGRADTQYF. In nucleotides, the CDR3 is TGTGCCAGCAGTGAATTTGGGGGCAGGGCAGATACGCAGTATTTT. Full variable domain (missing parts from reference TRBV2 and TRBJ2-3): EPEVTQTPSHQVTQMGQEVILRCVPISNHLYFYWYRQILGQKVEFLVSFYNNEISEKSEIFDDQFSVERPDGSNFTLKIRSTKLEDSAMYFCASSEFGGRADTQYFGPGTRLTVL.

The CDR3 here is CASSHQGAAGNTIYF. CDR3 coding DNA: TGCGCCAGCAGCCACCAGGGGGCTGCTGGAAACACCATATATTTT. The chain combines TRBV4-1 with TRBJ1-3, with 8 bases identical to TRBD1. The CDR3 extends over 15 amino acids. Germline assignment: CDR1 MGHRA and CDR2 YSYEKL. The V segment lost 3 bases and the J segment 2 bases; nucleotides outside the gene matches: 3.

J is TRBJ1-1 and V is TRBV18; D ambiguous. CDR1 and CDR2 (germline): KGHSH, LQKENI. Deletions cut 0 bases from V and 4 bases from J, with 9 bases between. The CDR3 has 14 amino acids. The CDR3 DNA follows: TGTGCCAGCTCACCACCGGGAGATGTCACTGAAGCTTTCTTT. Its protein is CASSPPGDVTEAFF.

The gene calls are TRBV7-6 and TRBJ1-1, with D maybe TRBD1 (6 bases). Germline CDR1 SGHVS, CDR2 FNYEAQ. Between the trimmed V and J ends, which lost 0 bases and 3 bases, there was a span of 8 bases. The CDR3 consists of 14 residues. CDR3 sequence (DNA): TGTGCCAGCAGCTTAGCGGGACAAGACACTGAAGCTTTCTTT. Its protein is CASSLAGQDTEAFF.

The chain uses TRBV5-1 and TRBJ2-3, with 10 bases matching TRBD2. The V and J ends lost 0 bases and 2 bases, in that order; junction bases with no gene match: 6. This CDR3 is built from 17 residues. Germline V lookup: CDR1 SGHRS, CDR2 YFSETQ. The CDR3: CASSLGAGGSPTDTQYF. CDR3 bases: TGCGCCAGCAGCTTGGGAGCGGGAGGGAGCCCCACAGATACGCAGTATTTT. The complete variable domain, with remaining parts taken from reference TRBV5-1 and TRBJ2-3, reads KAGVTQTPRYLIKTRGQQVTLSCSPISGHRSVSWYQQTPGQGLQFLFEYFSETQRNKGNFPGRFSGRQFSNSRSEMNVSTLELGDSALYLCASSLGAGGSPTDTQYFGPGTRLTVL.

The gene calls are TRBV11-3 and TRBJ2-1, with TRBD1 identical over 7 bases. Trimming cost V 4 bases and J 2 bases; bases outside gene matches: 8. CDR1 and CDR2 from the germline V gene are SGHNT and YENEEA. This CDR3 contains 16 residues. The CDR3 loop is CASSSHKGAAYNEQFF. In DNA form, the CDR3 reads TGTGCCAGCAGCTCACACAAGGGGGCAGCCTACAATGAGCAGTTCTTC.

This clone was seen a handful of times. The genes are TRBV5-4 and TRBJ2-2; 10 nucleotides agree with TRBD1. Germline V gives CDR1 SGHNT, CDR2 YYREEE (reference sequence). V trimming: 2 bases; J trimming: 5 bases; junction bases outside the gene matches: 6. The CDR3 consists of 16 residues. This chain's CDR3 is CASSFLPGQGTGELFF. Written as DNA, the CDR3 is TGTGCCAGCAGCTTTCTTCCGGGACAGGGGACCGGGGAGCTGTTTTTT.

A few counts support this clone. V is TRBV29-1 and J is TRBJ2-5, with 7 bases aligning to TRBD2. CDR1 and CDR2 (germline): SQVTM, ANQGSEA. The CDR3 is 14 amino acids. V shed 4 bases and J 2 bases; nucleotides not matched to a gene: 7. The CDR3 DNA sequence: TGCAGCGTTGTGTTCGGGAGGCAACAAGAGACCCAGTACTTC. It codes for CSVVFGRQQETQYF. The entire variable domain, with the rest obtained from reference TRBV29-1 and TRBJ2-5, is as follows: SAVISQKPSRDICQRGTSLTIQCQVDSQVTMMFWYRQQPGQSLTLIATANQGSEATYESGFVIDKFPISRPNLTFSTLTVSNMSPEDSSIYLCSVVFGRQQETQYFGPGTRLLVL.

The genes are TRBV18 and TRBJ2-5; 7 bases agree with TRBD1. The J segment lost 4 bases and the V segment lost 3 bases, leaving 2 bases of the junction unmatched. The germline gives CDR1 KGHSH, CDR2 LQKENI. This CDR3 is built from 13 residues. The chain's CDR3 is CASSPTGRETQYF. The CDR3 nucleotides read TGTGCCAGCTCACCGACAGGGCGAGAGACCCAGTACTTC. The whole variable domain, remainder taken from reference TRBV18 and TRBJ2-5, is NAGVMQNPRHLVRRRGQEARLRCSPMKGHSHVYWYRQLPEEGLKFMVYLQKENIIDESGMPKERFSAEFPKEGPSILRIQQVVRGDSAAYFCASSPTGRETQYFGPGTRLLVL.

The chain couples TRBV4-1 to TRBJ2-5; 10 bases map to TRBD2. The CDR3 is 19 residues long. Trimming removed 2 bases from V and 1 base from J; junction bases left unmatched: 13. The germline V gene encodes CDR1 MGHRA and CDR2 YSYEKL. The CDR3 is CASSQSSLGTSVGQETQYF. The CDR3 DNA reads TGCGCCAGCAGCCAATCCTCCCTAGGGACTAGCGTGGGCCAAGAGACCCAGTACTTC.

V is TRBV7-9 and J is TRBJ2-1; D is possibly TRBD2 (5 bases). Looked up from germline, CDR1 is SEHNR and CDR2 is FQNEAQ (reference sequence). Trimming took 5 bases from V and 0 from J, leaving 11 bases between them. This CDR3 comprises 15 residues. The CDR3 nucleotides read TGTGCCAGCAGCCCACTAGTTAGCTCCTACAATGAGCAGTTCTTC. Its translation is CASSPLVSSYNEQFF.

This clone was counted a few times. The V gene is TRBV7-3, the J gene TRBJ2-2, with TRBD2 matching over 10 bases. CDR1 is SGHTA, CDR2 FQGTGA, per germline. The junction had 13 bases not matched to a gene; V was cut back by 2 bases and J by 4 bases. The CDR3 runs to 19 residues. The CDR3 is CASSLYGIAGGRGTGELFF. The DNA for the CDR3 is TGTGCCAGCAGCTTATATGGAATAGCGGGGGGCCGTGGCACCGGGGAGCTGTTTTTT.

CDR3 nucleotide sequence: TGCGCCAGCAGTGGTAGCGGGAGCGCAGATACGCAGTATTTT. Protein sequence: CASSGSGSADTQYF. V and J are TRBV10-1 and TRBJ2-3; TRBD2 aligns across 9 bases. This CDR3 comprises 14 residues. V shed 4 bases, J shed 4 bases, and the junction held 3 bases outside the gene matches. Per germline, CDR1 WNHNN and CDR2 SYGVQD (reference sequence).

This clone occurred a few times. J is TRBJ1-2 and V is TRBV6-1; 10 bases agree with TRBD1. The V segment lost 1 base and the J segment 4 bases; nucleotides outside the gene matches: 6. CDR1 and CDR2 from the germline V gene are MNHNS and SASEGT. This CDR3 has 16 amino acids. As DNA, the CDR3 is TGTGCCAGCAGTGAAGGGCCTGGACAGGGGGTCTATGGCTACACCTTC. Translated, it gives CASSEGPGQGVYGYTF.